These T cell receptor beta chains were read from a single sample in a study of cytomegalovirus exposure and HLA in healthy donors. Here immunoSEQ multiplex PCR was the method, and the copy in TCRdb shows in-frame clones only, minus some. The sample consists of approximately 210,000 clones, approximately 83% of them appearing once. Sample: PBMCs. These receptors were taken from a woman in her forties or fifties in good health and CMV-seropositive. CDR3s include the opening cysteine and the closing phenylalanine or tryptophan. The D gene is left open where the match is weak. Size tells how often a clone was seen (once, few, many) or the class of an expanded clone, and some rows leave it out.

J gene,V gene,D gene,clone size,CDR3 DNA,CDR3 protein
TRBJ2-7,TRBV6-6,NA,NA,TGTGCCAGCAGTTTCTTTATCTGGCCCTACGAGCAGTACTTC,CASSFFIWPYEQYF
TRBJ2-7,TRBV5-1,NA,NA,TGCGCCAGCAGCTTGGAAGGGGCTCGGGAGCAGTACTTC,CASSLEGAREQYF
TRBJ1-5,TRBV5-5,NA,NA,TGTGCCAGCAGCTTGGTTCGGGGCAATCAGCCCCAGCATTTT,CASSLVRGNQPQHF
TRBJ1-1,TRBV7-2,NA,NA,TGTGCCAGCAGCCTGACAGTAAACACTGAAGCTTTCTTT,CASSLTVNTEAFF
TRBJ1-1,TRBV7-9,NA,NA,TGTGCCAGCAGCTTAGGCAGGGCAGGCACTGAAGCTTTCTTT,CASSLGRAGTEAFF
TRBJ1-5,TRBV28,NA,few,TGTGCCAGCAGTTTGCCGAACAGCCACAATCAGCCCCAGCATTTT,CASSLPNSHNQPQHF
TRBJ2-7,TRBV2,TRBD1,NA,TGTGCCAGCAGTGGGGACAGCCCCTACGAGCAGTACTTC,CASSGDSPYEQYF
TRBJ2-7,TRBV5-1,NA,NA,TGCGCCAGCAGCTTGGCCAAATTGACTGTCTCCTACGAGCAGTACTTC,CASSLAKLTVSYEQYF
TRBJ1-1,TRBV10-2,TRBD1,NA,TGCGCCAGCAGAACTCTCGACAGGGCGAACACTGAAGCTTTCTTT,CASRTLDRANTEAFF
TRBJ1-1,TRBV11-2,TRBD1,NA,TGTGCCAGCACGATAAACCCGGGACAGTACACTGAAGCTTTCTTT,CASTINPGQYTEAFF
TRBJ1-1,TRBV27,TRBD1,NA,TGTGCCAGCAGCCCACAGGGGCTAAACACTGAAGCTCTCTTT,CASSPQGLNTEALF
TRBJ1-5,TRBV19,TRBD1,NA,TGTGCCAGTAGTAAGGGGACAGGAAGGTGGAATCAGCCCCAGCATTTT,CASSKGTGRWNQPQHF
TRBJ2-5,TRBV7-9,TRBD1,NA,TGTGCCAGCAGCCCCCTACAGGGGAACCAAGAGACCCAGTACTTC,CASSPLQGNQETQYF
TRBJ1-1,TRBV6-6,TRBD1,NA,TGTGCCAGCAGTCCTAACAGGGGAACCAAGAACACTGAAGCTTTCTTT,CASSPNRGTKNTEAFF
TRBJ1-2,TRBV7-9,NA,once,TGTGCCAGCAGCTTAAACAGGGCCTATGGCTACACCTTC,CASSLNRAYGYTF
TRBJ2-1,TRBV5-4,NA,few,TGTGCCAGCAGCTTGGTTCGGCGGGGACACAATGAGCAGTTCTTC,CASSLVRRGHNEQFF
TRBJ2-3,TRBV11-2,NA,NA,TGTGCCAGCAGCTTAGGCGTGAGGCTAGTCGGGACAGATACGCAGTATTTT,CASSLGVRLVGTDTQYF
TRBJ1-2,TRBV4-3,TRBD1,NA,TGCGCCAGCAGCCAAGAGGGCGCAGGGGGCGGCTACACCTTC,CASSQEGAGGGYTF
TRBJ2-3,TRBV19,NA,NA,TGTGCCAGTAGTATGGGTGGAGCCAAAACAGATACGCAGTATTTT,CASSMGGAKTDTQYF
TRBJ2-3,TRBV19,NA,NA,TGTGCCAGTAGTATTGTCCTCGGGAATACGCAGTATTTT,CASSIVLGNTQYF
TRBJ1-1,TRBV6-5,NA,once,TGTGCCAGCAGTTCCGCCGGGGCGGGGGTGAACACTGAAGCTTTCTTT,CASSSAGAGVNTEAFF
TRBJ2-5,TRBV7-9,TRBD2,NA,TGTTCCAGCAGCTTAGTCGGGACTAGCGGGGGGTTCATAGAGACCCAGTACTTC,CSSSLVGTSGGFIETQYF
TRBJ2-1,TRBV7-9,TRBD2,many,TGTGCCAGCAGCTTAGGAGCGGGGGGGCCGAGTGAGCAGTTCTTC,CASSLGAGGPSEQFF
TRBJ1-3,TRBV6-1,TRBD1,NA,TGTGCCAGCAGCGACCAAACAGGGGGTGGAAACACCATATATTTT,CASSDQTGGGNTIYF
TRBJ1-4,TRBV27,TRBD1,NA,TGTGCCAGCAGTTTATCCAACAGGGGTGAGGCTGAAAAACTGTTTTTT,CASSLSNRGEAEKLFF
TRBJ2-2,TRBV5-1,NA,NA,TGCGCCAGCAGCCTAATAGAGCCTTCCGGGGAGCTGTTTTTT,CASSLIEPSGELFF
TRBJ1-3,TRBV19,TRBD1,NA,TGTGCCAGTAGTGGGGACAGGTTTTCCTCTGGAAACACCATATATTTT,CASSGDRFSSGNTIYF
TRBJ1-1,TRBV30,NA,NA,TGTGCCTGGAACAGAAACACTGAAGCTTTCTTT,CAWNRNTEAFF
TRBJ2-7,TRBV4-3,NA,few,TGCGCCAGCAGCCAAGATAGGGGGGAGCAGTACTTC,CASSQDRGEQYF
TRBJ2-1,TRBV2,TRBD2,few,TGTGCCAGCAGTGAAGAAGCGGGGGGCAATGAGCAGTTCTTC,CASSEEAGGNEQFF
TRBJ1-1,TRBV4-1,NA,NA,TGCGCCAGCAGCCAGACCGGGACAATGAACACTGAAGCTTTCTTT,CASSQTGTMNTEAFF
TRBJ2-7,TRBV10-2,NA,NA,TGCGCCAGCTCGGACAGCTCCTACGAGCAGTACTTC,CASSDSSYEQYF
TRBJ2-3,TRBV19,TRBD1,NA,TGTGCCAGTAGTATACAGGGGGTAGGCACAGATACGCAGTATTTT,CASSIQGVGTDTQYF
TRBJ1-6,TRBV5-1,TRBD1,once,TGCGCCAGCAGCTCTGGACAGGGGCCAACCAATTCACCCCTCCACTTT,CASSSGQGPTNSPLHF
TRBJ2-2,TRBV5-1,TRBD1,NA,TGCGCCAGCAGCTTGGGAATTCAGGGGGCGAACACCGGGGAGCTGTTTTTT,CASSLGIQGANTGELFF
TRBJ1-6,TRBV9,TRBD1,NA,TGTGCCAGCAGCAAAAGAGGGGGCCAGGGGGTATCACCCCTCCACTTT,CASSKRGGQGVSPLHF
TRBJ1-6,TRBV7-2,NA,NA,TGTGCCAGCAGCCAGCAGGCGACAGCGATTAATTCACCCCTCCACTTT,CASSQQATAINSPLHF
TRBJ1-2,TRBV19,NA,NA,TGTGCCAGTAGTATTAGGATGGGCAGAAGACTAGATGGCTACACCTTC,CASSIRMGRRLDGYTF
TRBJ2-2,TRBV7-8,NA,NA,TGTGCCAGCAGCCGTCCCTCGGGGGACCTCACCGGGGAGCTGTTTTTT,CASSRPSGDLTGELFF
TRBJ2-3,TRBV5-6,TRBD2,NA,TGTGCCAGCAGCTTTCTAGCGGGGGGATTCCTCACAGATACGCAGTATTTT,CASSFLAGGFLTDTQYF
TRBJ1-3,TRBV7-9,NA,NA,TGTGCCAGCAGCCCGGGGGGGGGAACCTCTGGAAACACCATATATTTT,CASSPGGGTSGNTIYF
TRBJ2-1,TRBV27,TRBD2,NA,TGTGCCAGCAGTTTTTCCCTTATAGCGGGGGGATACAATGAGCAGTTCTTC,CASSFSLIAGGYNEQFF
TRBJ1-2,TRBV28,NA,NA,TGTGCCAGCAGTTACCCCCTTGGGGCGGGGGAAAGAGGCTACACCTTC,CASSYPLGAGERGYTF
TRBJ1-2,TRBV30,NA,NA,TGTGCCTGGAGTGTGACAGCAAACTATGGCTACACCTTC,CAWSVTANYGYTF
TRBJ2-7,TRBV6-5,NA,once,TGTGCCAGCAGGGCTAGCGCCGGCGAGCAGTACTTC,CASRASAGEQYF
TRBJ2-7,TRBV2,TRBD1,NA,TGTGCCAGCAGTCCGGGACAGGGGGCTATCTACGAGCAGTACTTC,CASSPGQGAIYEQYF
TRBJ2-4,TRBV7-2,TRBD1,once,TGTGCCAGCAGCCGACCCGACAGGGTTAGGGCCAAAAACATTCAGTACTTC,CASSRPDRVRAKNIQYF
TRBJ2-1,TRBV6-1,TRBD2,NA,TGTGCCAGCAGTGAAGTGTTTGCCCTTTCTAGCGGGGCTTTTAATGAGCAGTTCTTC,CASSEVFALSSGAFNEQFF
TRBJ1-2,TRBV28,NA,NA,TGTGCCAGCAGTTTAAGTCCTAGGAACTCCTATGGCTACACCTTC,CASSLSPRNSYGYTF
TRBJ1-2,TRBV28,NA,NA,TGTGCCAGCAGTTCCGAACTAAGACCCGGATCTTATGGCTACACCTTC,CASSSELRPGSYGYTF
TRBJ1-5,TRBV10-2,NA,NA,TGCGCCAGCAGTGAGTCCGGGGGGCGCAATCAGCCCCAGCATTTT,CASSESGGRNQPQHF
TRBJ2-1,TRBV14,NA,NA,TGTGCCAGCAACCGGGGGACGAGCCCCTACAATGAGCAGTTCTTC,CASNRGTSPYNEQFF
TRBJ1-2,TRBV7-2,TRBD1,NA,TGTGCCAGCAGCTTATCCTTCGACCCGGGACAGGGGGTTACGGCTTTC,CASSLSFDPGQGVTAF